Presented here are 13 T cell receptor beta chains from one specimen sequenced in a study of radiotherapy plus CTLA-4 blockade in lung cancer. Clones were read by immunoSEQ multiplex PCR, and TCRdb kept only the in-frame ones, dropping some. The sample carries some 23,000 clones, around 70% recorded once. Sequencing was performed on peripheral blood, taken from a patient treated with radiotherapy plus ipilimumab. The receptor set was obtained from a human donor with non-small cell lung cancer who had stable disease on radiotherapy plus ipilimumab.

This clone was counted between two and nine times. This chain uses TRBV10-3 with TRBJ1-1, with a possible D match to TRBD1 (6 bases). Germline CDR1 is ENHRY and CDR2 is SYGVKD. With 8 bases removed from V and 1 base from J, the gap between germline ends came to 11 bases. The CDR3 has 13 amino acids. CDR3 amino acids: CAIGRGSNTEAFF. CDR3 nucleotides: TGTGCCATCGGGAGGGGGTCGAACACTGAAGCTTTCTTT.

This sequence joins TRBV5-5 and TRBJ1-1, with D unclear. Germline V gene data show CDR1 as SGHKS and CDR2 as YYEKEE (reference sequence). Trimming cost V 2 bases and J 1 base, with 21 bases left between them. The length of the CDR3 is 18 residues. This CDR3 is CASSFLPPRGSGNTEAFF. As DNA, the CDR3 is TGTGCCAGCAGCTTCTTACCACCTCGAGGTTCGGGGAACACTGAAGCTTTCTTT.

CDR3 residues: CASSKDRGPTYEQYF. The CDR3 DNA is TGTGCCAGCAGCAAGGACAGGGGCCCCACCTACGAGCAGTACTTC. The chain joins TRBV2 to TRBJ2-7; 9 nucleotides align to TRBD1. Per the germline V gene, CDR1 is SNHLY and CDR2 is FYNNEI. The J segment lost 2 bases and the V segment lost 6 bases, leaving 8 bases of the junction unmatched. This CDR3 is built from 15 residues.

The chain employs TRBV19 and TRBJ1-5, with 7 bases fitting TRBD1. The CDR3 is 18 residues long. Germline trimming cut 4 bases from V and 6 bases from J; bases unmatched to any gene: 18. Germline V gene sequence: CDR1 LNHDA, CDR2 SQIVND (reference sequence). The CDR3 loop reads CASSTGYYYRGASQPQHF. CDR3 DNA: TGTGCCAGTAGTACGGGGTACTATTACAGGGGTGCGAGTCAGCCCCAGCATTTT.

The chain employs TRBV6-5 and TRBJ2-7; D could derive from TRBD1 or TRBD2 (5 bases each). The V gene lost 6 bases and the J gene lost 5 bases, with 20 bases spanning the gap. CDR1 MNHEY and CDR2 SVGAGI come from the germline V gene. This CDR3 comprises 15 residues. The CDR3 region is CASSYTGTAPHEQYF. Written as DNA, the CDR3 is TGTGCCAGCAGCTACACCGGGACGGCCCCTCACGAGCAGTACTTC.

The J gene is TRBJ2-7, the V gene TRBV28; D perhaps matches TRBD2 (5 bases). The germline V gene has CDR1 MDHEN and CDR2 SYDVKM. The CDR3 totals 12 residues. V gave up 7 bases and J gave up 4 bases, with 11 bases separating them. The chain's CDR3 is CASTQRAYEQYF. CDR3 coding DNA: TGTGCCAGCACCCAGAGGGCTTACGAGCAGTACTTC.

The chain couples TRBV5-4 to TRBJ1-1; 10 bases align to TRBD1. The germline gives CDR1 SGHNT, CDR2 YYREEE (reference sequence). The CDR3 totals 14 residues. The V segment lost 7 bases and the J segment 2 bases; nucleotides outside the gene matches: 5. CDR3 loop: CASGRDRGNTEAFF. The DNA for the CDR3 is TGTGCCAGCGGACGGGACAGGGGCAACACTGAAGCTTTCTTT. Full variable domain (remainder filled in from reference TRBV5-4 and TRBJ1-1): ETGVTQSPTHLIKTRGQQVTLRCSSQSGHNTVSWYQQALGQGPQFIFQYYREEENGRGNFPPRFSGLQFPNYSSELNVNALELDDSALYLCASGRDRGNTEAFFGQGTRLTVV.

This clone has a single count. The chain couples TRBV27 to TRBJ2-1; 7 nucleotides line up with TRBD2. From germline, CDR1 is MNHEY and CDR2 SMNVEV (reference sequence). J lost 8 bases, V lost 5 bases, and 12 bases had no gene match. CDR3 length: 15 residues. This CDR3 is CASSPSGLGGDEQFF. CDR3 coding DNA: TGTGCCAGCAGTCCGTCAGGGCTTGGGGGGGATGAGCAGTTCTTC.

The J gene is TRBJ2-1, the V gene TRBV14; no definite D call. Germline-derived CDR1 and CDR2 are SGHDN and FVKESK. The CDR3 extends over 17 amino acids. V was pared by 0 bases and J by 3 bases, with 15 bases between. The CDR3 protein is CASSQEGRAAGYNEQFF. CDR3 bases: TGTGCCAGCAGCCAAGAAGGACGGGCGGCTGGCTACAATGAGCAGTTCTTC.

V and J are TRBV7-2 and TRBJ1-2, with 7 bases fitting TRBD1. The CDR3 covers 14 residues. Trimming cost V 5 bases and J 7 bases; bases outside gene matches: 10. Germline CDR1 and CDR2: SGHTA and FQGNSA. The chain's CDR3 is CASSPDRASFGYTF. CDR3 bases: TGTGCCAGCAGCCCTGACAGGGCATCCTTTGGCTACACCTTC.

This chain links TRBV27 with TRBJ1-3, with D possibly matching TRBD1 (6 bases). V was clipped by 2 bases and J by 2 bases, with 22 bases between them. This CDR3 has 19 amino acids. Per germline, CDR1 MNHEY and CDR2 SMNVEV (reference sequence). CDR3 loop: CASSLRAEIGTIAGNTIYF. The CDR3 DNA reads TGTGCCAGCAGTTTAAGGGCCGAAATCGGGACAATTGCTGGAAACACCATATATTTT.

Here the CDR3 reads CASSPFRGDEQYF. The CDR3 nucleotides are TGTGCCAGCAGCCCCTTCAGGGGGGACGAGCAGTACTTC. The chain uses TRBV13 and TRBJ2-7; D is possibly TRBD1 (7 bases). The CDR3 runs to 13 residues. CDR1 and CDR2 from the germline V gene are PRHDT and FYEKMQ (reference sequence). Trimming took 5 bases from V and 5 from J, leaving 13 bases between them.

V usage is TRBV7-9 and J usage is TRBJ1-5, with a possible D match to TRBD1 (6 bases). This CDR3 is 16 amino acids long. Germline loops: CDR1 SEHNR, CDR2 FQNEAQ (reference sequence). With 8 bases removed from V and 0 bases from J, the gap between germline ends came to 17 bases. CDR3 in amino acids: CASSTGRGGSNQPQHF. CDR3 in DNA: TGTGCCAGCTCCACCGGCAGGGGAGGTAGCAATCAGCCCCAGCATTTT.